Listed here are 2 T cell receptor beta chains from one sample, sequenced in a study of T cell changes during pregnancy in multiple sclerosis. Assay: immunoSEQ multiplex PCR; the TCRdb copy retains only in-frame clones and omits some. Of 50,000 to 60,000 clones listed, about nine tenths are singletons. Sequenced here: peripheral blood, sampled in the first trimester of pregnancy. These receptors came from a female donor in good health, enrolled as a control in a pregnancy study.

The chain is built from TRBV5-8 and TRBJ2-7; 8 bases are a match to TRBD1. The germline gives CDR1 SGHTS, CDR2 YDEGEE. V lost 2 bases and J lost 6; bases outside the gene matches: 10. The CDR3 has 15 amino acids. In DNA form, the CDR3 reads TGTGCCAGCAGCTTCCCGGACAGGGTGGTTCCCGAGCAGTACTTC. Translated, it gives CASSFPDRVVPEQYF.

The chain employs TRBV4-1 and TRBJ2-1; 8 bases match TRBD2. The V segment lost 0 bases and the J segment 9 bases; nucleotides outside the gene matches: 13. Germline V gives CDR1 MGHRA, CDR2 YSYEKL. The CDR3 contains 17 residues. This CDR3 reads CASSQELTSGPTGEQFF. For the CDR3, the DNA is TGCGCCAGCAGCCAAGAATTAACTAGCGGTCCGACGGGTGAGCAGTTCTTC.